This entry lists 31 T cell receptor beta chains sequenced from one sample in a study of shared clonotypes between healthy human individuals. Sequencing was performed with immunoSEQ multiplex PCR; in TCRdb, only in-frame clones are kept and a portion is missing. The sample includes a few million clones, roughly 93% of them seen just once. The sample taken for sequencing was naive CD4+ T cells from PBMCs. The sample's subset: CD45RA+ positively selected. The receptor source for this set is a young man in good health. Some clones in this sample may be carry-over from other donors' samples.

This chain connects TRBV7-3 to TRBJ2-7; 9 bases fit TRBD2. CDR1 and CDR2 from the germline V gene are SGHTA and FQGTGA. The CDR3 runs 14 residues. V shed 3 bases and J 4 bases; nucleotides not matched to a gene: 4. In nucleotides, the CDR3 is TGTGCCAGCAGCTTCGGCGCGGGAGGGTACGAGCAGTACTTC. As protein: CASSFGAGGYEQYF.

The V call is TRBV28, the J call TRBJ1-1; D unresolved. Trimming took 4 bases from V and 9 from J, leaving 9 bases between them. This CDR3 has 11 amino acids. Germline lookup yields CDR1 MDHEN and CDR2 SYDVKM. The CDR3 is CASSSLPQAFF. The CDR3 DNA is TGTGCCAGCAGTTCCCTCCCCCAAGCTTTCTTT.

This clone was detected only once. V gene TRBV9 combines with J gene TRBJ2-3; a weak D match, TRBD1 (5 bases). Trimming took 1 base from V and 4 from J, leaving 16 bases between them. CDR3 size: 16 residues. Germline CDR1 reads SGDLS; CDR2 reads YYNGEE. CDR3 amino acids: CASSVRYQGVADTQYF. CDR3 sequence (DNA): TGTGCCAGCAGCGTACGATACCAGGGTGTCGCAGATACGCAGTATTTT.

The chain is built from TRBV28 and TRBJ2-7; TRBD1 matches 9 bases. The V gene's germline CDR1 is MDHEN and CDR2 SYDVKM. V lost 5 bases to trimming and J lost 3 bases; unmatched junction nucleotides: 20. This CDR3 comprises 19 residues. This CDR3 is CASSPSRPGTGRGGYEQYF. CDR3 DNA sequence: TGTGCCAGCAGTCCTAGTAGACCCGGGACAGGGCGAGGTGGCTACGAGCAGTACTTC.

This CDR3 reads CASSTSLAGTTHEQFF. In DNA, the CDR3 is TGTGCCAGCAGCACCTCCCTTGCGGGGACTACCCATGAGCAGTTCTTC. The rearrangement links TRBV9 to TRBJ2-1; TRBD2 aligns across 7 bases. Trimming removed 4 bases from V and 8 bases from J; junction bases left unmatched: 15. The CDR3 is 16 residues long. CDR1 is SGDLS and CDR2 is YYNGEE in the germline V gene. Full variable domain (missing parts from reference TRBV9 and TRBJ2-1): DSGVTQTPKHLITATGQRVTLRCSPRSGDLSVYWYQQSLDQGLQFLIQYYNGEERAKGNILERFSAQQFPDLHSELNLSSLELGDSALYFCASSTSLAGTTHEQFFGPGTRLTVL.

The chain uses TRBV2 and TRBJ2-3; a weak D match, TRBD2 (6 bases). The CDR3 runs to 15 residues. V dropped 10 bases and J dropped 2 bases, with 19 bases sitting between them. Germline V lookup: CDR1 SNHLY, CDR2 FYNNEI. The DNA of the CDR3 is TGTGCCACCACAGCGACGGGAGTGTTCACAGATACGCAGTATTTT. It yields the protein CATTATGVFTDTQYF.

The rearrangement links TRBV7-2 to TRBJ2-7; 7 bases match TRBD2. The CDR3 consists of 15 residues. V trimming: 1 base; J trimming: 2 bases; junction bases outside the gene matches: 5. Germline V gene sequence: CDR1 SGHTA, CDR2 FQGNSA. This chain's CDR3 is CASSLERAGTYEQYF. The CDR3 DNA reads as TGTGCCAGCAGCTTAGAACGAGCGGGAACCTACGAGCAGTACTTC.

In this sample, this clone turned up a few times. This chain uses TRBV10-1 with TRBJ1-1; 10 bases agree with TRBD1. Germline V CDR1 and CDR2: WNHNN, SYGVQD (reference sequence). The CDR3 spans 14 residues. Trimming at V came to 6 bases and at J to 5 bases, leaving 6 bases not matched to a gene. The CDR3 nucleotides read TGCGCCAGCAGCCTGGGACAGGGGACGACTGAAGCTTTCTTT. Its translation: CASSLGQGTTEAFF.

This chain joins TRBV28 and TRBJ2-6; D is ambiguous. Trimming pared 3 bases from V and 1 base from J, leaving 16 bases between. The CDR3 consists of 18 residues. Germline-derived CDR1 and CDR2 are MDHEN and SYDVKM. CDR3 in DNA: TGTGCCAGCAGTTTCAGTCTTCCGAAATCTTCTGGGGCCAACGTCCTGACTTTC. Protein product: CASSFSLPKSSGANVLTF.

The chain carries TRBV5-1 and TRBJ2-5; TRBD2 matches 12 bases. The junction had 5 bases not matched to a gene; V was cut back by 4 bases and J by 4 bases. CDR3 length equals 15 residues. Per germline, CDR1 SGHRS and CDR2 YFSETQ. CDR3 bases: TGCGCCAGCAGCGTATCTAGCGGGAGGGGAGAGACCCAGTACTTC. This encodes CASSVSSGRGETQYF.

The chain employs TRBV4-1 and TRBJ2-2, with 7 bases fitting TRBD2. V was clipped by 1 base and J by 7 bases; unmatched bases: 12. This CDR3 region has 17 residues. The germline V gene encodes CDR1 MGHRA and CDR2 YSYEKL. CDR3 sequence: CASSQGRAGIGSGELFF. CDR3 DNA sequence: TGCGCCAGCAGCCAAGGCCGAGCGGGAATCGGTAGCGGGGAGCTGTTTTTT.

This chain links TRBV5-1 with TRBJ2-5, with TRBD2 matching 8 bases. Per the germline V gene, CDR1 is SGHRS and CDR2 is YFSETQ. This CDR3 has 16 amino acids. Trimming cost V 5 bases and J 5 bases; bases outside gene matches: 14. CDR3 residues: CASSREGGESRETQYF. In DNA, the CDR3 is TGCGCCAGCAGTCGGGAGGGGGGCGAGAGTCGGGAGACCCAGTACTTC.

The chain links TRBV10-3 to TRBJ1-2, with D tentatively TRBD1 (5 bases). CDR3 length: 12 amino acids. V was pared by 4 bases and J by 6 bases, with 9 bases between. Per germline, CDR1 ENHRY and CDR2 SYGVKD. CDR3 sequence reads: CAISGGEDGYTF. The CDR3 DNA is TGTGCCATCAGTGGAGGGGAGGATGGCTACACCTTC.

V usage is TRBV11-2 and J usage is TRBJ2-1; maybe TRBD2 (6 bases). V gave up 5 bases and J gave up 4 bases, with 18 bases separating them. The CDR3 contains 16 residues. Germline lookup yields CDR1 SGHAT and CDR2 FQNNGV. The chain's CDR3 is CASSPWGSGRYNEQFF. CDR3 DNA: TGTGCCAGCAGCCCCTGGGGTAGCGGCAGGTACAATGAGCAGTTCTTC.

This clone was seen a single time. Other DNA variants within this sample encode the same CDR3. V and J are TRBV7-3 and TRBJ1-1; no firm D call. Germline lookup yields CDR1 SGHTA and CDR2 FQGTGA. CDR3 length equals 12 residues. V lost 2 bases, J lost 4 bases, and 5 bases lay in between. The CDR3 DNA reads as TGTGCCAGCAGCTTAGGCTCCACTGAAGCTTTCTTT. This translates into CASSLGSTEAFF.

This clone was seen a handful of times. The rearrangement joins TRBV7-9 to TRBJ1-5; 7 nucleotides agree with TRBD1. The ends lost 5 bases at V and 6 bases at J; junction bases unmatched: 10. The CDR3 extends over 15 amino acids. Germline V CDR1 and CDR2: SEHNR, FQNEAQ (reference sequence). The CDR3 region has the DNA TGTGCCAGCAGCCCCTCTTCAGGGGGAGTTCAGCCCCAGCATTTT. Its protein is CASSPSSGGVQPQHF.

The V call is TRBV5-4, the J call TRBJ2-5; the D gene could be TRBD1 or TRBD2 (6 bases each). CDR3 size: 15 residues. Germline V gene sequence: CDR1 SGHNT, CDR2 YYREEE (reference sequence). The germline V and J ends were trimmed by 1 base and 9 bases, with 19 bases remaining between them. The CDR3 sequence is CASSLRGAPEGAQYF. DNA of the CDR3: TGTGCCAGCAGCTTGAGGGGGGCCCCCGAGGGGGCCCAGTACTTC.

As for this clone: An end of the junction differs from the germline gene, which may be a read error. This chain links TRBV14 with TRBJ2-7; D call uncertain. From germline, CDR1 is SGHDN and CDR2 FVKESK. The CDR3 sequence is 12 residues long. CDR3 sequence reads: CASGQLSYEQYF. CDR3 bases: TGTGCCAGCGGCCAGCTCTCCTACGAGCAGTACTTC. Together with reference TRBV14 and TRBJ2-7, the CDR3 gives the full variable domain: EAGVTQFPSHSVIEKGQTVTLRCDPISGHDNLYWYRRVMGKEIKFLLHFVKESKQDESGMPNNRFLAERTGGTYSTLKVQPAELEDSGVYFCASGQLSYEQYFGPGTRLTVT.

V usage is TRBV7-6 and J usage is TRBJ2-7, with D perhaps TRBD1 or TRBD2 (5 bases each). The V end lost 6 bases, the J end lost 2 bases, and 14 bases lay between the germline ends. CDR3 length: 14 residues. CDR1 SGHVS and CDR2 FNYEAQ come from the germline V gene. The CDR3 loop is CASSHGDGPYEQYF. CDR3 nucleotides: TGTGCCAGCAGTCACGGGGACGGACCCTACGAGCAGTACTTC.

The J gene is TRBJ2-5, the V gene TRBV28, with TRBD2 as a possible D gene (5 bases). The CDR3 totals 14 residues. CDR1 and CDR2 (germline): MDHEN, SYDVKM. Between the trimmed V and J ends, which lost 4 bases and 5 bases, there was a span of 14 bases. The CDR3 sequence is CASSSVRARETQYF. The DNA of the CDR3 is TGTGCCAGCAGTTCTGTGCGGGCTAGGGAGACCCAGTACTTC. The whole variable domain, filled in from reference TRBV28 and TRBJ2-5, reads DVKVTQSSRYLVKRTGEKVFLECVQDMDHENMFWYRQDPGLGLRLIYFSYDVKMKEKGDIPEGYSVSREKKERFSLILESASTNQTSMYLCASSSVRARETQYFGPGTRLLVL.

This rearrangement joins TRBV9 to TRBJ1-2; D remains unclear. The germline CDR1 and CDR2 sequences are SGDLS and YYNGEE. V was clipped by 3 bases and J by 5 bases, with 23 bases between them. The CDR3 is made up of 17 amino acids. The CDR3 here is CASSATPLGLGRYGYTF. In nucleotides, the CDR3 is TGTGCCAGCAGCGCAACACCCCTGGGGTTAGGGCGGTATGGCTACACCTTC.

On this clone itself: Other nucleotide sequences from this sample produce the same CDR3. The V gene is TRBV28, the J gene TRBJ2-7, with 11 positions matching TRBD2. V lost 2 bases and J lost 3; bases outside the gene matches: 3. The CDR3 has 15 residues. From germline, CDR1 is MDHEN and CDR2 SYDVKM. The CDR3 DNA is TGTGCCAGCAGTTTACGGCTAGCGGGAGGCTACGAGCAGTACTTC. This sequence encodes CASSLRLAGGYEQYF.

The chain employs TRBV28 and TRBJ2-7, with D perhaps matching TRBD1 (6 bases). CDR3 length equals 16 residues. CDR1 and CDR2 from the germline V gene are MDHEN and SYDVKM. V was shortened by 8 bases and J by 0 bases, with 20 bases between the two germline ends. CDR3 protein: CASRRYGGLGSYEQYF. The CDR3 DNA is TGTGCCAGCCGCCGTTATGGGGGCCTTGGCTCCTACGAGCAGTACTTC.

A remark on this clone: Other nucleotide sequences from this sample produce the same CDR3. This chain connects TRBV5-1 to TRBJ2-7; D is ambiguous. This CDR3 region has 15 residues. Germline V gene data show CDR1 as SGHRS and CDR2 as YFSETQ. V gave up 0 bases and J gave up 0 bases, with 10 bases separating them. Here the CDR3 DNA reads TGCGCCAGCAGCTTGGTTGCTCAGAGCTCCTACGAGCAGTACTTC. Residues: CASSLVAQSSYEQYF.

This clone was detected only a few times. The gene calls are TRBV5-1 and TRBJ1-1, with a weak D call TRBD1 (6 bases). This CDR3 is built from 12 residues. Germline V gene lookup returns CDR1 SGHRS and CDR2 YFSETQ. Trimming left V 5 bases short and J 10 bases short, with 15 bases between. CDR3 bases: TGCGCCAGCAGACCGGACAGTCTTGGAGCTTTCTTT. Translating gives CASRPDSLGAFF.

J is TRBJ1-2 and V is TRBV6-5; D is ambiguous. The length of the CDR3 is 14 residues. Germline loops: CDR1 MNHEY, CDR2 SVGAGI. Trimming stripped 6 bases from V and 5 bases from J, with 16 bases between. The CDR3 here is CASSLEEGRYGYTF. CDR3 nucleotides: TGTGCCAGCAGCCTAGAGGAGGGTCGTTATGGCTACACCTTC.

The chain links TRBV6-5 to TRBJ2-1; D unresolved. The V gene lost 1 base and the J gene lost 9 bases, with 7 bases spanning the gap. CDR1 MNHEY and CDR2 SVGAGI come from the germline V gene. CDR3 length equals 12 residues. The CDR3 region is CASSYWGSEQFF. DNA of the CDR3: TGTGCCAGCAGTTACTGGGGTTCTGAGCAGTTCTTC.

The rearrangement joins TRBV28 to TRBJ1-2; 11 nucleotides align to TRBD1. Trimming took 4 bases from V and 8 from J; bases not matched to a gene: 9. Germline V gene data show CDR1 as MDHEN and CDR2 as SYDVKM. This CDR3 is 15 amino acids long. The CDR3 nucleotides read TGTGCCAGCAGTTCCCGGACAGGGGGCGCGAGGGGCTACACCTTC. Protein product: CASSSRTGGARGYTF.

The rearrangement joins TRBV5-6 to TRBJ2-5; 11 nucleotides align to TRBD1. Germline V gene lookup returns CDR1 SGHDT and CDR2 YYEEEE. CDR3 length: 16 residues. V trimming: 1 base; J trimming: 5 bases; junction bases outside the gene matches: 7. CDR3 nucleotide sequence: TGTGCCAGCAGCTTGTTAGGACAGGGGGCTGGGGAGACCCAGTACTTC. It specifies CASSLLGQGAGETQYF. Full variable domain (outside the CDR3, taken from reference TRBV5-6 and TRBJ2-5): DAGVTQSPTHLIKTRGQQVTLRCSPKSGHDTVSWYQQALGQGPQFIFQYYEEEERQRGNFPDRFSGHQFPNYSSELNVNALLLGDSALYLCASSLLGQGAGETQYFGPGTRLLVL.

This chain links TRBV6-5 with TRBJ2-7; TRBD1 might be the D (6 bases). V was shortened by 2 bases and J by 2 bases, with 10 bases between the two germline ends. Germline assignment: CDR1 MNHEY and CDR2 SVGAGI. The CDR3 length is 14 residues. The CDR3 sequence: CASSYNRVAYEQYF. The CDR3 DNA is TGTGCCAGCAGTTACAACAGGGTGGCCTACGAGCAGTACTTC.

A remark on this clone: The sample contains more than one DNA sequence encoding this CDR3. V gene TRBV9 combines with J gene TRBJ2-3; unclear D gene. There are 14 residues in the CDR3. The germline V and J ends were trimmed by 2 bases and 0 bases, with 7 bases remaining between them. The germline gives CDR1 SGDLS, CDR2 YYNGEE. The CDR3 is CASSVGGSTDTQYF. Written as DNA, the CDR3 is TGTGCCAGCAGCGTGGGCGGAAGCACAGATACGCAGTATTTT.